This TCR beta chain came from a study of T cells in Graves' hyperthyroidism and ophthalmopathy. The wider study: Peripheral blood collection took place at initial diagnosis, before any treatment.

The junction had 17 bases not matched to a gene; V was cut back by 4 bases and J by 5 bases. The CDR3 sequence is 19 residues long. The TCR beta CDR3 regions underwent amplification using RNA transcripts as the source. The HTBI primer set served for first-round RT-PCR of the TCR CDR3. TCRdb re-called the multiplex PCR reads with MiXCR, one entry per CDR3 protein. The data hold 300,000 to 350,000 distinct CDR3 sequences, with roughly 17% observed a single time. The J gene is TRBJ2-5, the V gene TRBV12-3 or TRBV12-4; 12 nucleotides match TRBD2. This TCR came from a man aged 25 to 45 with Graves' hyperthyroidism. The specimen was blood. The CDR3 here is CASSSRGTSGWGFGETQYF. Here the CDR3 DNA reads TGTGCCAGCAGTTCCCGCGGGACTAGCGGGTGGGGGTTCGGGGAGACCCAGTACTTC.